The next 30 T cell receptor beta chains were all read from a single sample in a study of radiation and T cells in renal cell carcinoma. Profiling relied on immunoSEQ multiplex PCR, and the TCRdb table lists in-frame clones only, not all of them. The data contain under 150,000 clones, approximately 75% of them seen just once; the ten biggest clones take up approximately 2%. The time point: blood 2 weeks post-SBRT. Treatment meaning: 15 Gy SBRT to primary tumor, nephrectomy 4 weeks later. Sample: blood, taken from a patient whose treatment included radiotherapy and nephrectomy. Receptor source: a woman aged 55-75 years with renal cell carcinoma.

J is TRBJ2-7 and V is TRBV28, with D unresolved. CDR1 is MDHEN, CDR2 SYDVKM, per germline. The CDR3 has 13 amino acids. Trimming took off 7 bases at V and 3 bases at J, with 13 bases between the two ends. The CDR3 sequence: CASKSPPLYEQYF. The CDR3 DNA reads TGTGCCAGCAAGTCCCCGCCGCTCTACGAGCAGTACTTC.

This chain's CDR3 is CASSVGHSPLKTNEKLFF. The CDR3 DNA follows: TGTGCCAGCAGCGTAGGTCACAGTCCATTGAAAACTAATGAAAAACTGTTTTTT. The chain carries TRBV9 and TRBJ1-4; the D is unclear. CDR1 is SGDLS and CDR2 is YYNGEE in the germline V gene. This CDR3 has 18 amino acids. Trimming cost V 0 bases and J 1 base, with 16 bases left between them. Drawing the rest from reference TRBV9 and TRBJ1-4, the complete variable domain is DSGVTQTPKHLITATGQRVTLRCSPRSGDLSVYWYQQSLDQGLQFLIQYYNGEERAKGNILERFSAQQFPDLHSELNLSSLELGDSALYFCASSVGHSPLKTNEKLFFGSGTQLSVL.

The V gene is TRBV11-1, the J gene TRBJ2-1; TRBD2 aligns across 8 bases. Germline V gene sequence: CDR1 SGHAT, CDR2 FQDESV (reference sequence). The CDR3 length is 13 residues. After removal of 9 bases from V and 4 bases from J, the junction contained 5 bases not matched to a gene. CDR3 amino acids: CASGGGRYNEQFF. The DNA for the CDR3 is TGTGCCAGTGGCGGGGGGCGATACAATGAGCAGTTCTTC.

The table lists this clone with a count of one. The chain uses TRBV4-3 and TRBJ1-6; 7 nucleotides line up with TRBD1. V gave up 3 bases and J gave up 5 bases; unmatched junction bases: 4. CDR1 LGHNA and CDR2 YSLEER come from the germline V gene. The CDR3 runs to 15 residues. CDR3 in amino acids: CASSQGQTNNSPLHF. The DNA of the CDR3 is TGCGCCAGCAGCCAGGGACAGACCAATAATTCACCCCTCCACTTT.

This sequence joins TRBV11-3 and TRBJ2-3; 8 bases map to TRBD1. Per germline, CDR1 SGHNT and CDR2 YENEEA. Germline trimming cut 3 bases from V and 0 bases from J; bases unmatched to any gene: 5. The CDR3 has 16 amino acids. Here the CDR3 DNA reads TGTGCCAGCAGCTTGGGACAGGCCTCTAGCACAGATACGCAGTATTTT. This translates into CASSLGQASSTDTQYF.

V is TRBV7-2 and J is TRBJ1-5; 7 bases align to TRBD1. From germline, CDR1 is SGHTA and CDR2 FQGNSA. The CDR3 length is 15 residues. The ends lost 1 base at V and 6 bases at J; junction bases unmatched: 6. CDR3 sequence (DNA): TGTGCCAGCAGCTTAGTACAGGGGCCCTCTCAGCCCCAGCATTTT. Translated, it gives CASSLVQGPSQPQHF.

This clone has just one count. Here the CDR3 reads CASRSDRVAKNIQYF. CDR3 nucleotides: TGTGCCAGCAGGAGTGACAGGGTAGCCAAAAACATTCAGTACTTC. This chain uses TRBV28 with TRBJ2-4; 7 bases line up with TRBD1. The CDR3 has 15 amino acids. V shed 6 bases, J shed 0 bases, and the junction held 5 bases outside the gene matches. The V gene's germline CDR1 is MDHEN and CDR2 SYDVKM.

The chain carries TRBV19 and TRBJ1-3; D remains unclear. Between the trimmed V and J ends, which lost 7 bases and 0 bases, there was a span of 13 bases. CDR3 length: 15 residues. CDR1 and CDR2 (germline): LNHDA, SQIVND (reference sequence). The CDR3 nucleotides are TGTGCCAGTAAGATTGGGCCGAGCTCTGGAAACACCATATATTTT. It codes for CASKIGPSSGNTIYF.

CDR3 region: CASSMTTVNNSPLHF. The CDR3 DNA reads TGTGCCAGTAGTATGACGACAGTTAATAATTCACCCCTCCACTTT. The chain couples TRBV19 to TRBJ1-6; D possibly corresponds to TRBD1 (5 bases). V was shortened by 3 bases and J by 5 bases, with 11 bases between the two germline ends. There are 15 residues in the CDR3. Germline CDR1 LNHDA, CDR2 SQIVND (reference sequence).

V gene TRBV4-1 combines with J gene TRBJ2-2; possibly TRBD2 for D (7 bases). Trimming left V 5 bases short and J 7 bases short, with 14 bases between. Per germline, CDR1 MGHRA and CDR2 YSYEKL. The CDR3 has 14 amino acids. For the CDR3, the DNA is TGCGCCAGCAGCTTTGGGGGGGCAAACGGGGAGCTGTTTTTT. Its protein is CASSFGGANGELFF.

This sequence joins TRBV5-1 and TRBJ2-7; 8 bases agree with TRBD2. The V gene's germline CDR1 is SGHRS and CDR2 YFSETQ. This CDR3 comprises 13 residues. V shed 4 bases and J 6 bases; nucleotides not matched to a gene: 6. The CDR3 sequence: CASSPAGGGEQYF. CDR3 bases: TGCGCCAGCAGCCCAGCCGGGGGGGGCGAGCAGTACTTC.

The chain couples TRBV2 to TRBJ1-1; TRBD1 might be the D (6 bases). The V gene's germline CDR1 is SNHLY and CDR2 FYNNEI. This CDR3 comprises 14 residues. Trimming stripped 10 bases from V and 5 bases from J, with 20 bases between. CDR3 amino acids: CATQSQGGGTEAFF. The CDR3 DNA reads as TGTGCCACCCAGTCGCAAGGGGGGGGGACTGAAGCTTTCTTT.

The CDR3 loop is CASSLAPGTGELFF. CDR3 sequence (DNA): TGTGCCAGCAGTCTCGCCCCGGGGACCGGGGAGCTGTTTTTT. The chain employs TRBV4-2 and TRBJ2-2; D might be TRBD2 (5 bases). CDR1 is LGHNA and CDR2 is YNFKEQ in the germline V gene. This CDR3 is built from 14 residues. Trimming stripped 6 bases from V and 5 bases from J, with 13 bases between.

The chain uses TRBV25-1 and TRBJ1-4; 8 positions match TRBD1. Germline values: CDR1 MGHDK, CDR2 SYGVNS. The V and J ends lost 4 bases and 6 bases, in that order; junction bases with no gene match: 7. This CDR3 is built from 15 residues. CDR3 coding DNA: TGTGCCAGCAGTGGGCTCAGGGGGCCTTATGAAAAACTGTTTTTT. It yields the protein CASSGLRGPYEKLFF.

This clone came up once. The chain employs TRBV6-5 and TRBJ2-2, with D perhaps matching TRBD2 (6 bases). This CDR3 is built from 14 residues. The ends were cut back, 0 bases at V and 5 bases at J, with 7 bases in the middle. The germline V gene encodes CDR1 MNHEY and CDR2 SVGAGI. CDR3 sequence (DNA): TGTGCCAGCAGTTACTCGAGCGGGACCGGGGAGCTGTTTTTT. It codes for CASSYSSGTGELFF.

This chain links TRBV5-1 with TRBJ2-2, with 7 bases that match TRBD1. Per the germline V gene, CDR1 is SGHRS and CDR2 is YFSETQ. The CDR3 consists of 15 residues. Losses at the gene ends were 2 bases for V and 3 bases for J; bases not matched to a gene: 4. For the CDR3, the DNA is TGCGCCAGCAGCTTAGACAGGGTGGACACCGGGGAGCTGTTTTTT. It translates to CASSLDRVDTGELFF.

The rearrangement links TRBV5-1 to TRBJ2-7; 11 bases match TRBD2. Trimming cost V 4 bases and J 6 bases; bases outside gene matches: 9. Germline V gives CDR1 SGHRS, CDR2 YFSETQ. CDR3 length: 15 residues. The CDR3 nucleotides read TGCGCCAGCAGCGGGGGGCTAGCGGGAGGTTTCGAGCAGTACTTC. As protein: CASSGGLAGGFEQYF.

This clone was found a few times. This chain connects TRBV30 to TRBJ2-4; D is possibly TRBD2 (6 bases). The CDR3 loop spans 12 amino acids. Germline CDR1 GTSNPN, CDR2 SVGIG (reference sequence). V was shortened by 6 bases and J by 6 bases, with 12 bases between the two germline ends. The CDR3 DNA is TGTGCCTGCCGATCGGAGGGAAACATTCAGTACTTC. Translation gives CACRSEGNIQYF.

This chain joins TRBV6-7 and TRBJ2-7; TRBD1 might be the D (5 bases). TRBV6-7 belongs to the ORF category, with a function that is uncertain. The CDR3 sequence is 11 residues long. The V gene lost 4 bases and the J gene lost 9 bases, with 10 bases spanning the gap. The CDR3 sequence: CASSFVGRQYF. DNA of the CDR3: TGTGCCAGCAGTTTTGTGGGGCGGCAGTACTTC.

This rearrangement joins TRBV5-1 to TRBJ2-3; 8 nucleotides align to TRBD1. This CDR3 comprises 15 residues. Trimming took 5 bases from V and 1 from J; bases not matched to a gene: 6. Germline CDR1 SGHRS, CDR2 YFSETQ. The DNA for the CDR3 is TGCGCCAGCAGTGCGGAACAGGGGGGCACAGATACGCAGTATTTT. Encoded protein: CASSAEQGGTDTQYF.

The chain links TRBV28 to TRBJ2-7, with no clear D. CDR1 and CDR2 (germline): MDHEN, SYDVKM. Trimming left V 5 bases short and J 4 bases short, with 6 bases between. The CDR3 is 11 amino acids. CDR3 sequence reads: CASSRVYEQYF. CDR3 nucleotide sequence: TGTGCCAGCAGTAGAGTTTACGAGCAGTACTTC.

This clone was detected once. The V and J genes are TRBV4-3 and TRBJ2-7; D not certain. The length of the CDR3 is 16 residues. Germline V gene lookup returns CDR1 LGHNA and CDR2 YSLEER. V shed 3 bases and J shed 0 bases, with 15 bases lying between them. This chain's CDR3 is CASSQNTELFSYEQYF. The CDR3, as DNA: TGCGCCAGCAGCCAGAATACAGAACTCTTCTCCTACGAGCAGTACTTC.

The chain is built from TRBV11-1 and TRBJ2-3; 7 bases line up with TRBD2. CDR3 length: 16 amino acids. Trimming at V came to 1 base and at J to 5 bases, leaving 9 bases not matched to a gene. CDR1 is SGHAT, CDR2 FQDESV, per germline (reference sequence). CDR3 DNA: TGTGCCAGCAGCTTAGTCCTCGCGGGAGCGGGAGATACGCAGTATTTT. Its translation is CASSLVLAGAGDTQYF.

The chain recombines TRBV5-4 with TRBJ1-2, with 10 bases matching TRBD1. This CDR3 is built from 15 residues. J lost 3 bases, V lost 0 bases, and 2 bases had no gene match. Germline V gene data show CDR1 as SGHNT and CDR2 as YYREEE (reference sequence). The CDR3 here is CASSLGDRGYYGYTF. In nucleotides, the CDR3 is TGTGCCAGCAGCTTGGGGGACAGGGGTTACTATGGCTACACCTTC.

V and J are TRBV5-1 and TRBJ2-2, with D possibly matching TRBD1 (6 bases). The germline V gene encodes CDR1 SGHRS and CDR2 YFSETQ. The CDR3 is made up of 15 amino acids. Trimming removed 6 bases from V and 4 bases from J, with 16 bases in between. In DNA, the CDR3 is TGCGCCAGCACTCCCGCAGGGGCTATCACCGGGGAGCTGTTTTTT. Its protein is CASTPAGAITGELFF.

The gene calls are TRBV19 and TRBJ1-2, with 8 bases matching TRBD1. The V gene end was trimmed by 6 bases and the J gene end by 3 bases; junction bases not matched to a gene: 12. The CDR3 totals 16 residues. Germline V lookup: CDR1 LNHDA, CDR2 SQIVND (reference sequence). The CDR3 nucleotides read TGTGCCAGTAGAGAAGGGTCGGCAGGGGGCCACTATGGCTACACCTTC. This encodes CASREGSAGGHYGYTF.

This chain joins TRBV6-5 and TRBJ1-1; no reliable D call. CDR1 is MNHEY and CDR2 is SVGAGI in the germline V gene. V lost 6 bases, J lost 3 bases, and 17 bases lay in between. The CDR3 runs 15 residues. The CDR3 DNA is TGTGCCAGCAGGCAAAAGGGAGGGAGGGACACTGAAGCTTTCTTT. Residues: CASRQKGGRDTEAFF.

The rearrangement joins TRBV4-1 to TRBJ1-4; D may be TRBD1 (6 bases). The CDR3 covers 17 residues. The germline V gene has CDR1 MGHRA and CDR2 YSYEKL. The V end was cut by 1 base, the J end by 4 bases, with 16 bases between. DNA for the CDR3: TGCGCCAGCAGCCAAGCAGGGGCTCCGACTTATAATGAAAAACTGTTTTTT. Translation gives CASSQAGAPTYNEKLFF.

This clone was observed a few times. The chain joins TRBV7-9 to TRBJ2-1; TRBD2 might be the D (5 bases). Germline V gene lookup returns CDR1 SEHNR and CDR2 FQNEAQ (reference sequence). V gave up 0 bases and J gave up 4 bases, with 10 bases separating them. This CDR3 has 15 residues. CDR3 in amino acids: CASSLAWTSYNEQFF. The CDR3 bases are TGTGCCAGCAGCTTAGCGTGGACTTCTTACAATGAGCAGTTCTTC.

V gene TRBV5-6 combines with J gene TRBJ2-5; no clear D. CDR1 is SGHDT and CDR2 is YYEEEE in the germline V gene. The V gene lost 3 bases and the J gene lost 1 base, with 7 bases spanning the gap. This CDR3 is built from 13 residues. The CDR3: CASSWPGQETQYF. For the CDR3, the DNA is TGTGCCAGCAGCTGGCCGGGCCAAGAGACCCAGTACTTC.